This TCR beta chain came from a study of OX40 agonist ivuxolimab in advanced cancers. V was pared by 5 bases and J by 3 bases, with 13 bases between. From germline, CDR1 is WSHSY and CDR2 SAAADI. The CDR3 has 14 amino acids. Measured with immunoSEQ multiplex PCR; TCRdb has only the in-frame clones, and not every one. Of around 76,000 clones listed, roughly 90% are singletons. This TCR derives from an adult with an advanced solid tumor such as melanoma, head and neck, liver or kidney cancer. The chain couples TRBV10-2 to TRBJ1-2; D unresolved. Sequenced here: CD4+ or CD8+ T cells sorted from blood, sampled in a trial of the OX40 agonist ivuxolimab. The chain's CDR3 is CASSLLPEDYGYTF. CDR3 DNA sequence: TGCGCCAGCAGTTTGCTACCGGAGGACTATGGCTACACCTTC.